The 9 T cell receptor beta chains given below trace back to one sample, sequenced in a study of T cell repertoires in cytomegalovirus infection. MiXCR was run by TCRdb on the reads, yielding one entry per CDR3 protein. The sample lists roughly 250,000 distinct CDR3 sequences, around 12% occurring once. What was sequenced was PBMCs. The receptor set was obtained from a human donor in good health (CMV status not recorded). Some clones in this sample may be carry-over from other donors' samples.

The J gene is TRBJ2-2, the V gene TRBV11-2; D gene uncertain. Trimming stripped 5 bases from V and 2 bases from J, with 12 bases between. The CDR3 contains 15 residues. From germline, CDR1 is SGHAT and CDR2 FQNNGV. The CDR3 nucleotides are TGTGCCAGCAGCCGCGAATCAGGAAACACCGGGGAGCTGTTTTTT. Its protein product is CASSRESGNTGELFF.

With respect to this clonotype: Germline is not matched at one junction end, which may reflect a read error. The chain's CDR3 is CSSSLGGYEQYF. The DNA of the CDR3 is TGTTCCAGCAGCTTAGGGGGTTACGAGCAGTACTTC. The J gene is TRBJ2-7, the V gene TRBV7-2; maybe TRBD1 (6 bases). Germline CDR1 is SGHTA and CDR2 is FQGNSA. The CDR3 consists of 12 residues.

The sample holds a few counts of this clonotype. V gene TRBV5-1 combines with J gene TRBJ1-1; D uncertain. Germline V CDR1 and CDR2: SGHRS, YFSETQ. CDR3 length: 15 amino acids. Trimming cost V 1 base and J 4 bases, with 14 bases left between them. CDR3 sequence: CASSLPPSDPTEAFF. The CDR3 nucleotides are TGCGCCAGCAGCTTGCCCCCTTCTGACCCCACTGAAGCTTTCTTT.

The chain uses TRBV5-1 and TRBJ1-4, with TRBD1 matching 9 bases. V dropped 3 bases and J dropped 7; count of bases not matched to a gene: 4. Per the germline V gene, CDR1 is SGHRS and CDR2 is YFSETQ. The CDR3 has 14 residues. CDR3 protein: CASSSGQGTEKLFF. CDR3 sequence (DNA): TGCGCCAGCAGCTCCGGACAGGGGACTGAAAAACTGTTTTTT. Complete variable domain (other parts from reference TRBV5-1 and TRBJ1-4): KAGVTQTPRYLIKTRGQQVTLSCSPISGHRSVSWYQQTPGQGLQFLFEYFSETQRNKGNFPGRFSGRQFSNSRSEMNVSTLELGDSALYLCASSSGQGTEKLFFGSGTQLSVL.

This clonotype was observed a handful of times. The chain links TRBV20-1 to TRBJ1-2; 7 bases fit TRBD1. This CDR3 spans 13 amino acids. Germline V gene sequence: CDR1 DFQATT, CDR2 SNEGSKA (reference sequence). The ends lost 0 bases at V and 8 bases at J; junction bases unmatched: 6. The CDR3 reads CSARDQRGLGYTF. The CDR3 DNA reads as TGCAGTGCTAGAGATCAGAGGGGGCTCGGCTACACCTTC.

This clonotype was seen repeatedly, ten times or more. The V and J genes are TRBV7-6 and TRBJ2-3; a weak D match, TRBD1 (6 bases). CDR3 length equals 14 residues. Germline CDR1 SGHVS, CDR2 FNYEAQ. The germline V and J ends were trimmed by 5 bases and 3 bases, with 12 bases remaining between them. The CDR3 is CASSPTRGTDTQYF. The CDR3 DNA reads as TGTGCCAGCAGCCCTACGAGGGGGACAGATACGCAGTATTTT. Full variable domain (missing parts from reference TRBV7-6 and TRBJ2-3): GAGVSQSPRYKVTKRGQDVALRCDPISGHVSLYWYRQALGQGPEFLTYFNYEAQQDKSGLPNDRFSAERPEGSISTLTIQRTEQRDSAMYRCASSPTRGTDTQYFGPGTRLTVL.

This clonotype has a count of ten or more. The V call is TRBV7-2, the J call TRBJ1-2; 8 bases fit TRBD1. Germline CDR1 is SGHTA and CDR2 is FQGNSA. The CDR3 runs 14 residues. Trimming cost V 4 bases and J 4 bases; bases outside gene matches: 5. DNA for the CDR3: TGTGCCAGCAGCTCGGACAGGGAGCTCTATGGCTACACCTTC. As protein: CASSSDRELYGYTF.

This sequence joins TRBV7-9 and TRBJ1-2; no clear D gene. Germline V gives CDR1 SEHNR, CDR2 FQNEAQ (reference sequence). This CDR3 spans 15 amino acids. V lost 6 bases to trimming and J lost 6 bases, with 20 bases between them. The CDR3 DNA reads as TGTGCCAGCAGGGGTGGAGGGAATGGAATCAATGGCTACACCTTC. Protein sequence: CASRGGGNGINGYTF.

V and J are TRBV6-5 and TRBJ2-6; 7 bases map to TRBD2. Per germline, CDR1 MNHEY and CDR2 SVGAGI. Germline trimming cut 6 bases from V and 3 bases from J; bases unmatched to any gene: 8. This CDR3 comprises 16 residues. CDR3 loop: CASSNSGGRGANVLTF. CDR3 DNA sequence: TGTGCCAGCAGCAACTCGGGGGGACGTGGGGCCAACGTCCTGACTTTC.